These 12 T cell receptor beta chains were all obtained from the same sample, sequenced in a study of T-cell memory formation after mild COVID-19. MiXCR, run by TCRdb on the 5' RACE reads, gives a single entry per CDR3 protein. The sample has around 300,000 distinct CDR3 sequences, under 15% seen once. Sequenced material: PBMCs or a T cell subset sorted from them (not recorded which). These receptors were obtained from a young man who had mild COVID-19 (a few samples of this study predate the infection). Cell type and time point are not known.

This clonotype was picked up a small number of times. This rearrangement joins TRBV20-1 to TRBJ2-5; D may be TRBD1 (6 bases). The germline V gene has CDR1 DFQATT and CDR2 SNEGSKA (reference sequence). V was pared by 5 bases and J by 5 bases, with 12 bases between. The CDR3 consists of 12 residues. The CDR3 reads CSALLQGETQYF. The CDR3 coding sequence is TGCAGTGCTCTACTCCAGGGGGAGACCCAGTACTTC.

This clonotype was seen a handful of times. In DNA form, the CDR3 reads TGTGCCAGTAGTATAACACGGGACGGAAACAATCAGCCCCAGCATTTT. This sequence encodes CASSITRDGNNQPQHF. This sequence joins TRBV19 and TRBJ1-5, with a possible D match to TRBD1 (5 bases). The CDR3 contains 16 residues. Germline values: CDR1 LNHDA, CDR2 SQIVND (reference sequence). The V end lost 2 bases, the J end lost 3 bases, and 14 bases lay between the germline ends.

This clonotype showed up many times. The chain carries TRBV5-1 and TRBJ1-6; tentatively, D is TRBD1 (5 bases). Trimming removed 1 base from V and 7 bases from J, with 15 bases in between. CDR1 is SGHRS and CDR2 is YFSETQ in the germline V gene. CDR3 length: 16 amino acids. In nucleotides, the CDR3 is TGCGCCAGCAGCTTGTTCTCGGCAGGGAGCAATTCACCCCTCCACTTT. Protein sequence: CASSLFSAGSNSPLHF.

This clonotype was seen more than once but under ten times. The CDR3 spells CASSLTSGDLHEQFF. Here the CDR3 DNA reads TGCGCCAGCAGCCTGACTAGCGGGGATCTCCATGAGCAGTTCTTC. V usage is TRBV4-1 and J usage is TRBJ2-1, with TRBD2 matching over 11 bases. CDR3 length: 15 residues. The germline CDR1 and CDR2 sequences are MGHRA and YSYEKL. V gave up 4 bases and J gave up 8 bases; unmatched junction bases: 7.

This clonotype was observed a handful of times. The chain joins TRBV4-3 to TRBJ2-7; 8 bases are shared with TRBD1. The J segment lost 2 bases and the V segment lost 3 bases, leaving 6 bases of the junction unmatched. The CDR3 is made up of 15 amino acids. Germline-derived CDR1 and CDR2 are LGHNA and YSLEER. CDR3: CASSQETGDPYEQYF. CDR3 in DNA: TGCGCCAGCAGCCAGGAGACAGGGGACCCCTACGAGCAGTACTTC.

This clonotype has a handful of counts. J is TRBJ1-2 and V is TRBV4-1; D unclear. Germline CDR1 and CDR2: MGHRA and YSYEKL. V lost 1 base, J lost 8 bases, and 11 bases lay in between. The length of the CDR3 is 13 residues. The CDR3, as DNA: TGCGCCAGCAGCCAAGCCGGGAAAAGGGGCTACACCTTC. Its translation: CASSQAGKRGYTF.

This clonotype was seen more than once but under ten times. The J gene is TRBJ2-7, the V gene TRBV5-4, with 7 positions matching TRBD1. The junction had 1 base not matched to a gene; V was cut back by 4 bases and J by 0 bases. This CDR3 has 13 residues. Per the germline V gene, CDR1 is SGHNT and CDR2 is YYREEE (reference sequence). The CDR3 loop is CASSGDSSYEQYV. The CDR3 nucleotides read TGTGCCAGCAGCGGGGACAGCTCCTACGAGCAGTACGTC.

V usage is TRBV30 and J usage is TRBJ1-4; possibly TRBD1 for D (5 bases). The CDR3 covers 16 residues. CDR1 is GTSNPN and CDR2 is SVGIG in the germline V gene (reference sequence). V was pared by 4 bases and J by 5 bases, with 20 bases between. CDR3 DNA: TGTGCCTGGACTCTAGGGGTGGGGCGGAGAAATGAAAAACTGTTTTTT. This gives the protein CAWTLGVGRRNEKLFF.

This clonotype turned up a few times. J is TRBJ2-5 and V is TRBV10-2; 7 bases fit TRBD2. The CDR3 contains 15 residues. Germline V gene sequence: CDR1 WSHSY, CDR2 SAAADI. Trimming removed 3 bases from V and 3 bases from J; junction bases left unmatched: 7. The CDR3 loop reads CASSDPWGGEETQYF. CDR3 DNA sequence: TGCGCCAGCAGTGACCCCTGGGGGGGTGAAGAGACCCAGTACTTC.

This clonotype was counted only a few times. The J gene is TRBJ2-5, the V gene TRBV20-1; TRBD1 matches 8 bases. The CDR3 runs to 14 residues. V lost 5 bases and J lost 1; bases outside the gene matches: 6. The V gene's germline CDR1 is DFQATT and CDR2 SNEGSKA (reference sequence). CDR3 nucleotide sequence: TGCAGTGCTGGTCTGACAGGGGCCCAAGAGACCCAGTACTTC. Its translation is CSAGLTGAQETQYF.

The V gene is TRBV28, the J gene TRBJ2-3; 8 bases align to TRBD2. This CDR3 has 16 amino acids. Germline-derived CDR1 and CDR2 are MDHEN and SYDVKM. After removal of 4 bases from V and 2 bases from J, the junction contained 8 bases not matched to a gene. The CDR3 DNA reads TGTGCCAGCAGTTCCCGATTAGCGGGATACACAGATACGCAGTATTTT. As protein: CASSSRLAGYTDTQYF.

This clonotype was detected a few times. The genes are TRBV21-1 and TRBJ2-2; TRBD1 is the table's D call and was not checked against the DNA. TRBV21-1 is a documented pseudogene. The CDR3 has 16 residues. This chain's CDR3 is CASSKDGRGRAGELFF. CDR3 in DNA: TGTGCCAGCAGCAAAGACGGCAGGGGGCGCGCCGGGGAGCTGTTTTTT.